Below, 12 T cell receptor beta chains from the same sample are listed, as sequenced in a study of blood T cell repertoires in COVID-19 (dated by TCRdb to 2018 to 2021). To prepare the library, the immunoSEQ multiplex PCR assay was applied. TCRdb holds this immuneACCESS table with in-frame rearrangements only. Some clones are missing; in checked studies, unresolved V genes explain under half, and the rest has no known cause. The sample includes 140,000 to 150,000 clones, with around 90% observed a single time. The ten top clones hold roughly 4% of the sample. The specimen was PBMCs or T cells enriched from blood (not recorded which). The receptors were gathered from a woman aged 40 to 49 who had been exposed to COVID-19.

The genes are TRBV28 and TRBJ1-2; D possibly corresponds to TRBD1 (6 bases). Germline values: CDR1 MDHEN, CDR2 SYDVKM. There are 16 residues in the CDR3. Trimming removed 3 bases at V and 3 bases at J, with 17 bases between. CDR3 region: CASSFPEGGDYYGYTF. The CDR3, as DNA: TGTGCCAGCAGTTTCCCAGAGGGGGGGGACTACTATGGCTACACCTTC.

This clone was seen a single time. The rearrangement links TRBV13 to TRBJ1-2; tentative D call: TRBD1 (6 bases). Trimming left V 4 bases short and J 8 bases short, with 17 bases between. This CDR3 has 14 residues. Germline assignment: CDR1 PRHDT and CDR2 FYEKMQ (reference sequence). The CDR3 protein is CASSSRLSGGGYTF. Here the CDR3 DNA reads TGTGCCAGCAGCTCCAGGCTCTCGGGGGGCGGCTACACCTTC.

CDR3 nucleotide sequence: TGCGCCAGCAGCTTGGAGGGACAGGGGCCCAGCAATGAGCAGTTCTTC. Residues: CASSLEGQGPSNEQFF. This rearrangement joins TRBV5-1 to TRBJ2-1, with TRBD1 matching 10 bases. CDR3 length: 16 residues. Germline V gene lookup returns CDR1 SGHRS and CDR2 YFSETQ. V lost 0 bases to trimming and J lost 6 bases; unmatched junction nucleotides: 6. The entire variable domain, with the rest obtained from reference TRBV5-1 and TRBJ2-1, is as follows: KAGVTQTPRYLIKTRGQQVTLSCSPISGHRSVSWYQQTPGQGLQFLFEYFSETQRNKGNFPGRFSGRQFSNSRSEMNVSTLELGDSALYLCASSLEGQGPSNEQFFGPGTRLTVL.

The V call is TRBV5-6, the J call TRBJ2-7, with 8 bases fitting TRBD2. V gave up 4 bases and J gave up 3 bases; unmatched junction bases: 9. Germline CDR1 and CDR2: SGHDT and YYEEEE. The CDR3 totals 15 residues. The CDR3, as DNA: TGTGCCAGCAGCCTAGCGGGTCTTGGGCTCTACGAGCAGTACTTC. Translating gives CASSLAGLGLYEQYF.

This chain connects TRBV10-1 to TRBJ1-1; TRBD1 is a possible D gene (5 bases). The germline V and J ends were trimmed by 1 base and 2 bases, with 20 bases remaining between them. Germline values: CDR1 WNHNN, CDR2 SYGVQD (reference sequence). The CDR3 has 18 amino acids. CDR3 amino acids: CASSEFCGGELGNTEAFF. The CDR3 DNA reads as TGCGCCAGCAGTGAGTTTTGCGGGGGGGAGTTGGGTAACACTGAAGCTTTCTTT.

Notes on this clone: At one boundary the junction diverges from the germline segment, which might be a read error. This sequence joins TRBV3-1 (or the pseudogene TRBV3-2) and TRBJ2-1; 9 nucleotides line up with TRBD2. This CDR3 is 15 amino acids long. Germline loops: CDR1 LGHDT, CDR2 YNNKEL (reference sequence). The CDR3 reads CASSHGGGAGNEQFF. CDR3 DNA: TGCGCCAGCAGCCATGGCGGGGGGGCGGGGAATGAGCAGTTCTTC.

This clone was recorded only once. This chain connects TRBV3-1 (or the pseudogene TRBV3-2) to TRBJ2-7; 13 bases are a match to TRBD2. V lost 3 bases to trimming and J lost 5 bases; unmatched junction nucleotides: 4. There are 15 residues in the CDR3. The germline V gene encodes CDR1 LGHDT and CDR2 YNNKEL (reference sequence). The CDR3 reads CASSQQGLAGDEQYF. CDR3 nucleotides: TGTGCCAGCAGCCAGCAAGGACTAGCGGGGGACGAGCAGTACTTC.

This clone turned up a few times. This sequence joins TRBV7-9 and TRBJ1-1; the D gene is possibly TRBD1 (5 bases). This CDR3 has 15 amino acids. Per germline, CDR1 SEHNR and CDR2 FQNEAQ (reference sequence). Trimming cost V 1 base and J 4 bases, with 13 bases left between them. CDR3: CASSLGAGQVTEAFF. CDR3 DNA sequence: TGTGCCAGCAGCTTAGGTGCGGGGCAGGTCACTGAAGCTTTCTTT.

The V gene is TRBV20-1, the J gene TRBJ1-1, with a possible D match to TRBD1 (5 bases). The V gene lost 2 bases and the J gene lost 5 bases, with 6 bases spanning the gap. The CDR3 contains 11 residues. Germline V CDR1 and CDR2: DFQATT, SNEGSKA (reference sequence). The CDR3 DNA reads TGCAGTGCTAGACCAGGGACTGAAGCTTTCTTT. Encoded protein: CSARPGTEAFF.

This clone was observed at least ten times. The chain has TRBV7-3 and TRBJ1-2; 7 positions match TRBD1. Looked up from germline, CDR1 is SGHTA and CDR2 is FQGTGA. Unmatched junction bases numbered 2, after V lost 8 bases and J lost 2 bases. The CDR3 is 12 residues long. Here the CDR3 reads CASLTGNYGYTF. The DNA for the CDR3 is TGTGCCAGCCTGACAGGGAACTATGGCTACACCTTC.

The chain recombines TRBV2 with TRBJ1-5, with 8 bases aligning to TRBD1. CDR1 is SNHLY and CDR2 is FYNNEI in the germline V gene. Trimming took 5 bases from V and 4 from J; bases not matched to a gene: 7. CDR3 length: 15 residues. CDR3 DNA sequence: TGTGCCAGCAGTCCTATGAGGACAGGGAATCAGCCCCAGCATTTT. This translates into CASSPMRTGNQPQHF.

CDR3 in DNA: TGTGCCAGCCAAATCGGGGGACAGGGGGCCGGCTACACCTTC. Amino acids: CASQIGGQGAGYTF. The chain links TRBV28 to TRBJ1-2; 12 bases are a match to TRBD1. Per the germline V gene, CDR1 is MDHEN and CDR2 is SYDVKM. The CDR3 has 14 amino acids. The J segment lost 8 bases and the V segment lost 8 bases, leaving 9 bases of the junction unmatched.